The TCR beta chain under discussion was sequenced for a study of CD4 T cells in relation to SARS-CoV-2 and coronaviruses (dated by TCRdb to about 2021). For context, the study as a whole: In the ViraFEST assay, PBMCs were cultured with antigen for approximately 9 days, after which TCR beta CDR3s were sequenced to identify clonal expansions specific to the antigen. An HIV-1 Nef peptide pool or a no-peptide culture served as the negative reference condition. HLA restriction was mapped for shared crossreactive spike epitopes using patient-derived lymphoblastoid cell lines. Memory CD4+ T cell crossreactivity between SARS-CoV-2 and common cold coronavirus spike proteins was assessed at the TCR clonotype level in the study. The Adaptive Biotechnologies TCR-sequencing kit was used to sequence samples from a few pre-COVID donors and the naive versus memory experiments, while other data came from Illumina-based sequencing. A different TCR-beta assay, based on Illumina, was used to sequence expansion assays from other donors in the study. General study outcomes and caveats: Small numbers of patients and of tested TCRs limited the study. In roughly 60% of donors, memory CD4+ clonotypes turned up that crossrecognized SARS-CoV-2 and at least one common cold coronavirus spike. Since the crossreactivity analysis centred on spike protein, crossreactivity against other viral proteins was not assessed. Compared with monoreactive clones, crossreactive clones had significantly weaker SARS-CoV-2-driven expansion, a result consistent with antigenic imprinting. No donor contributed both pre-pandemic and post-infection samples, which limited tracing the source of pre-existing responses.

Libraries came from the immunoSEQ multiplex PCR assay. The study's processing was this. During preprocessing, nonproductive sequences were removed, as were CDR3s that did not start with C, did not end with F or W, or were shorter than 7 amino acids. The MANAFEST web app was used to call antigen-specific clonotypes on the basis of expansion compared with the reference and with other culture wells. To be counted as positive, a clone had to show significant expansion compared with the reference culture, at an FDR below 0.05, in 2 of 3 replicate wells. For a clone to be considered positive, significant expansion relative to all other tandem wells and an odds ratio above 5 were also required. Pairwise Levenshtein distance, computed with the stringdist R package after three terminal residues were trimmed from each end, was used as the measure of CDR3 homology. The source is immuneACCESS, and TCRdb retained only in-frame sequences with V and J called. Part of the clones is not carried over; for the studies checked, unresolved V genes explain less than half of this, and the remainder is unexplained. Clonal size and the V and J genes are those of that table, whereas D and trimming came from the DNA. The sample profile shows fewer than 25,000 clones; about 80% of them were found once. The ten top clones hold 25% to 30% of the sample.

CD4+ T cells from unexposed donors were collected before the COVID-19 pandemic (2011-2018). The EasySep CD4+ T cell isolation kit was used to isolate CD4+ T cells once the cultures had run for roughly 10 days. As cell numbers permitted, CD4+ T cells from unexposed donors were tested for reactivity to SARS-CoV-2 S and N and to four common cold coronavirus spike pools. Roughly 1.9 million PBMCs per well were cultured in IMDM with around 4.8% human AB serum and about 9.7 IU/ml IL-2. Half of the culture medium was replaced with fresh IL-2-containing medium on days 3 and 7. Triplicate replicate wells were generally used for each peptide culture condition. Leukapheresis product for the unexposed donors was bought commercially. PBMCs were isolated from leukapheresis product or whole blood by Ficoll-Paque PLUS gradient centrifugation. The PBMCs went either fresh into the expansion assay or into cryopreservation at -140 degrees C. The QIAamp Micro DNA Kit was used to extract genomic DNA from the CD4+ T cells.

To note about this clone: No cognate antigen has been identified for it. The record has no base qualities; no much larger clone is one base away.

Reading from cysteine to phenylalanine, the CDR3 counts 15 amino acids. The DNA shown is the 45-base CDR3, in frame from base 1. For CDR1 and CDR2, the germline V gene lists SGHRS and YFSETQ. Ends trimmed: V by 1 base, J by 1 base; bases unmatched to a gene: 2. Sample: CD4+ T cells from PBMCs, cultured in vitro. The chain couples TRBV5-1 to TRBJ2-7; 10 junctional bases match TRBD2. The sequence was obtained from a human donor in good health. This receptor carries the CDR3 CASSLKGLASYEQYF. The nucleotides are TGCGCCAGCAGCTTGAAGGGACTAGCGTCCTACGAGCAGTACTTC.